The entry that follows covers one T cell receptor (beta chain) sequence. Its specificity is unknown. A much bigger clone sits one base away, suggesting this may be a read error. Using RNA template, CDR3s of TCR alpha and beta were amplified with iRepertoire arm-PCR. One-step reverse transcription and amplification started from about 100-400 ng of tissue mRNA or PBMC total RNA. From the multiplex PCR reads, TCRdb called clonotypes with MiXCR, one entry per CDR3 protein. Of around 100,000 distinct CDR3 sequences in the sample, around 28% were seen once. This record belongs to a study of glioma-infiltrating T cells. Per the germline V gene, CDR1 is GTSNPN and CDR2 is SVGIG (reference sequence). The CDR3 extends over 13 amino acids. The V end lost 5 bases, the J end lost 7 bases, and 15 bases lay between the germline ends. General study results and limits: Only very few CDR3 sequences appeared in both tissue and blood. Non-neoplastic patients had below-expected tissue-blood divergence, while all gliomas exceeded expectation.

The clonotype comes from a human donor with low-grade glioma or glioblastoma, undergoing nonglioma brain surgery, or in good health (not recorded which). Source material: glioma tissue, nonneoplastic brain tissue, or PBMCs (not recorded which). The rearrangement uses TRBV30 and TRBJ2-1; D gene ambiguous. The CDR3 region is CAWLDKPGNEQFF. DNA of the CDR3: TGTGCCTGGCTAGACAAACCCGGGAATGAGCAGTTCTTC.